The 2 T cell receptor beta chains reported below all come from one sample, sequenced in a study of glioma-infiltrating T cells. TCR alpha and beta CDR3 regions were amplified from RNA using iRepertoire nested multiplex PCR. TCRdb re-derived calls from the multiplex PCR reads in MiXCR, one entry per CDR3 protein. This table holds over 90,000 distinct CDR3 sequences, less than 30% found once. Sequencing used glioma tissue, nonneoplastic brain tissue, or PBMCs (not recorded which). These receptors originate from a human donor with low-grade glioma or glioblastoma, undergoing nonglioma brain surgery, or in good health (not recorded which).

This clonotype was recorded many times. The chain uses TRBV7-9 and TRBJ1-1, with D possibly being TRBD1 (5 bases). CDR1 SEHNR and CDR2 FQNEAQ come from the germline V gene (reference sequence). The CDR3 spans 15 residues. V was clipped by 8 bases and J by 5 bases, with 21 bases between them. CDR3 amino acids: CASGVIGASKTEAFF. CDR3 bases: TGTGCCAGCGGAGTAATTGGGGCGAGTAAGACTGAAGCTTTCTTT.

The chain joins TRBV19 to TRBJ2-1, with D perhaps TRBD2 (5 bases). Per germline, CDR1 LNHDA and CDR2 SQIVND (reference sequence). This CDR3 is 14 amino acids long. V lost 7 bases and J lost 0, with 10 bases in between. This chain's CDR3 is CASTPEGSYNEQFF. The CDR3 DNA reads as TGTGCCAGTACCCCAGAGGGCTCCTACAATGAGCAGTTCTTC. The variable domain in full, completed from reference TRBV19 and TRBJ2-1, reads DGGITQSPKYLFRKEGQNVTLSCEQNLNHDAMYWYRQDPGQGLRLIYYSQIVNDFQKGDIAEGYSVSREKKESFPLTVTSAQKNPTAFYLCASTPEGSYNEQFFGPGTRLTVL.